This entry lists 8 T cell receptor beta chains sequenced from one sample in a study of blood T cell repertoires in COVID-19 (dated by TCRdb to between 2020 and 2021). Receptor amplification or capture employed the immunoSEQ multiplex PCR assay. TCRdb mirrors the immuneACCESS table, restricted to in-frame sequences. Some clones are absent from its copies; in checked studies, under half trace to an unresolved V gene, and the reason for the others is unknown. A total of about 210,000 clones appear in this sample, 80% of them only once. The top ten clonotypes cover around 4% of the sample. Material for sequencing was PBMCs or T cells enriched from blood (not recorded which). The source is a man aged 25 to 40 with acute COVID-19.

The genes are TRBV5-1 and TRBJ2-2; 7 bases are shared with TRBD1. J lost 0 bases, V lost 1 base, and 3 bases had no gene match. The germline V gene has CDR1 SGHRS and CDR2 YFSETQ. CDR3 size: 16 residues. The CDR3 bases are TGCGCCAGCAGCTTGACAGGGGCCCCGAACACCGGGGAGCTGTTTTTT. Translating gives CASSLTGAPNTGELFF.

The genes are TRBV30 and TRBJ1-5, with D perhaps TRBD1 (6 bases). The length of the CDR3 is 13 residues. In germline, CDR1 is GTSNPN, CDR2 SVGIG (reference sequence). Trimming pared 4 bases from V and 2 bases from J, leaving 9 bases between. CDR3 amino acids: CAWNRQGNQPQHF. The CDR3 coding sequence is TGTGCCTGGAATAGACAGGGCAATCAGCCCCAGCATTTT.

CDR3 region: CASSIQGTGYEQYF. Here the CDR3 DNA reads TGTGCCAGTAGTATTCAAGGGACAGGCTACGAGCAGTACTTC. The chain uses TRBV19 and TRBJ2-7, with 8 bases aligning to TRBD1. CDR1 and CDR2 from the germline V gene are LNHDA and SQIVND (reference sequence). Trimming took 3 bases from V and 3 from J; bases not matched to a gene: 4. The CDR3 covers 14 residues. The variable domain in full, completed from reference TRBV19 and TRBJ2-7, reads DGGITQSPKYLFRKEGQNVTLSCEQNLNHDAMYWYRQDPGQGLRLIYYSQIVNDFQKGDIAEGYSVSREKKESFPLTVTSAQKNPTAFYLCASSIQGTGYEQYFGPGTRLTVT.

This clone was seen ten or more times. The chain combines TRBV4-2 with TRBJ1-2; 10 bases line up with TRBD1. The CDR3 runs 14 residues. The junction had 6 bases not matched to a gene; V was cut back by 7 bases and J by 4 bases. From germline, CDR1 is LGHNA and CDR2 YNFKEQ. The CDR3 reads CASTLDRGGYGYTF. For the CDR3, the DNA is TGTGCCAGCACCCTGGACAGGGGGGGCTATGGCTACACCTTC.

The rearrangement uses TRBV19 and TRBJ2-6; 10 bases agree with TRBD2. With V trimmed by 3 bases and J by 0 bases, 11 bases remained unmatched. CDR3 length: 20 residues. CDR1 LNHDA and CDR2 SQIVND come from the germline V gene (reference sequence). The CDR3 DNA sequence: TGTGCCAGTAGTATCGGTTTGCTAGCGGGGGCCAGCTCTGGGGCCAACGTCCTGACTTTC. Translated: CASSIGLLAGASSGANVLTF.

The table lists this clone with a few counts. This chain links TRBV2 with TRBJ2-5; TRBD2 might be the D (5 bases). V lost 8 bases, J lost 5 bases, and 12 bases lay in between. This CDR3 is built from 12 residues. Germline V gene lookup returns CDR1 SNHLY and CDR2 FYNNEI. The CDR3 DNA sequence: TGTGCCAGCTTCGGAGGTGTCGAGACCCAGTACTTC. Translated, it gives CASFGGVETQYF.

The chain carries TRBV28 and TRBJ1-2; possible D gene TRBD1, 5 bases. V lost 3 bases, J lost 3 bases, and 11 bases lay in between. There are 14 residues in the CDR3. The germline V gene has CDR1 MDHEN and CDR2 SYDVKM. CDR3 sequence (DNA): TGTGCCAGCAGTTTTAACGACAGATACTATGGCTACACCTTC. Amino acid sequence: CASSFNDRYYGYTF.

This rearrangement joins TRBV24-1 to TRBJ1-4, with a weak D call TRBD1 (5 bases). Germline loops: CDR1 KGHDR, CDR2 SFDVKD. CDR3 length: 14 amino acids. The V end was cut by 3 bases, the J end by 8 bases, with 12 bases between. The CDR3 reads CATSDAGTSEKLFF. Written as DNA, the CDR3 is TGTGCCACCAGTGATGCCGGGACTTCAGAAAAACTGTTTTTT.